The clone carrying this TCR beta chain appeared many times. This entry is derived from a study of CD8 T cells in ankylosing spondylitis. V was trimmed by 7 bases and J by 0 bases, leaving 12 bases between them. This CDR3 is built from 14 residues. TCRdb reprocessed the 5' RACE reads via MiXCR and lists one record per CDR3 protein. Found here are 130,000 or so distinct CDR3 sequences, roughly 7.3% of them singletons; the top ten hold roughly an eighth. Sequenced material: blood, either unsorted or a sorted T cell fraction (not recorded which). This sequence originates from a male donor with ankylosing spondylitis or in good health (not recorded which). This chain uses TRBV12-3 or TRBV12-4 with TRBJ1-2; D uncertain. CDR3 residues: CASNTADSNYGYTF. The CDR3 DNA reads as TGTGCCAGCAACACGGCCGACTCTAACTATGGCTACACCTTC.